These T cell receptor beta chains were read from a single sample in a study of cytotoxic CD8 clonotypes in ibrutinib-treated CLL. Libraries were prepared by immunoSEQ multiplex PCR; TCRdb keeps only in-frame clonotypes and omits some of them. The data show 130,000 or so clones, over 60% seen once. Sequencing was performed on PBMCs, taken after 12 months of ibrutinib treatment. These receptors all stem from a human donor with chronic lymphocytic leukemia. The CDR3 runs from the conserved cysteine through the conserved F or W. D genes are given only for firm matches. Part of the rows lack a size; the others show once, few, many or a class for expanded clones.

abundance	v_gene	d_gene	j_gene	CDR3aa	CDR3nt
.	TRBV4-1	TRBD1	TRBJ1-2	CASSQVGVRGVYGYTF	TGCGCCAGCAGCCAAGTTGGCGTCAGGGGGGTCTATGGCTACACCTTC
few	TRBV18	.	TRBJ2-2	CASTKEQNTGELFF	TGTGCCAGCACAAAGGAGCAGAACACCGGGGAGCTGTTTTTT
.	TRBV5-4	TRBD2	TRBJ2-1	CASSSPVGRAGRNEQFF	TGTGCCAGCAGTTCCCCGGTCGGGAGGGCCGGTCGCAATGAGCAGTTCTTC
.	TRBV19	TRBD1	TRBJ2-7	CASSTTGVFYEQYF	TGTGCCAGTAGTACAACAGGGGTATTCTACGAGCAGTACTTC
.	TRBV19	.	TRBJ1-2	CASSKERNYGYTF	TGTGCCAGTAGTAAGGAACGGAACTATGGCTACACCTTC
once	TRBV4-3	TRBD2	TRBJ2-4	CASSQVSSGNIQYF	TGCGCCAGCAGCCAAGTTTCTAGCGGGAACATTCAGTACTTC
.	TRBV5-6	.	TRBJ2-5	CASSLAYQETQYF	TGTGCCAGCAGCTTGGCGTACCAAGAGACCCAGTACTTC
.	TRBV30	.	TRBJ2-7	CAWSWQGQLGEQYF	TGTGCCTGGAGCTGGCAGGGGCAGTTGGGGGAGCAGTACTTC
.	TRBV4-1	.	TRBJ2-1	CASSQASLFVAGFYNEQFF	TGCGCCAGCAGCCAAGCCTCGTTATTCGTGGCAGGATTCTACAATGAGCAGTTCTTC
.	TRBV7-3	.	TRBJ2-5	CASSLNSGLETQYF	TGTGCCAGCAGCTTAAACTCAGGCTTAGAGACCCAGTACTTC
.	TRBV28	.	TRBJ1-5	CASRLGISNQPQHF	TGTGCCAGCAGATTAGGCATAAGCAATCAGCCCCAGCATTTT
.	TRBV18	.	TRBJ2-7	CASSLSTFYEQYF	TGTGCCAGCTCACTCAGTACTTTCTACGAGCAGTACTTC
few	TRBV10-3	.	TRBJ2-3	CAIRWGSSTDTQYF	TGTGCCATCCGGTGGGGGTCTAGCACAGATACGCAGTATTTT
.	TRBV6-1	TRBD1	TRBJ2-1	CASSEAMGTGREDEQFF	TGTGCCAGCAGTGAAGCAATGGGGACAGGGAGAGAGGATGAACAGTTCTTC
few	TRBV18	TRBD1	TRBJ2-5	CASSPFEQGGQETQYF	TGTGCCAGCTCACCTTTTGAACAGGGGGGTCAAGAGACCCAGTACTTC
.	TRBV11-3	TRBD2	TRBJ2-3	CASSPGTSASTDTQYF	TGTGCCAGCAGTCCCGGGACTAGCGCTAGCACAGATACGCAGTATTTT
once	TRBV5-1	TRBD1	TRBJ2-7	CASYRDRESYEQYF	TGCGCCAGCTACCGGGACAGGGAGTCCTACGAGCAGTACTTC
.	TRBV19	TRBD1	TRBJ2-5	CASSIEGTGRETQYF	TGTGCCAGTAGTATAGAGGGGACAGGTCGGGAGACCCAGTACTTC
.	TRBV19	.	TRBJ2-7	CASSTRDLAAYEQYF	TGTGCCAGTAGTACCCGTGACTTAGCGGCCTACGAGCAGTACTTC
few	TRBV29-1	.	TRBJ2-5	CSVRGGSETQYF	TGCAGCGTGAGGGGCGGGTCAGAGACCCAGTACTTC
few	TRBV12-5	TRBD1	TRBJ1-2	CASGLTLGQGNYGYTF	TGTGCTAGTGGTTTGACACTGGGACAGGGTAACTATGGCTACACCTTC
once	TRBV11-3	.	TRBJ2-5	CASSPQGKTQYF	TGTGCCAGCAGCCCGCAGGGAAAGACCCAGTACTTC
.	TRBV9	TRBD1	TRBJ2-1	CASSVPSGTGAPESYNEQFF	TGTGCCAGCAGCGTCCCTTCCGGGACAGGGGCCCCAGAATCATACAATGAGCAGTTCTTC
.	TRBV2	.	TRBJ2-2	CASSEGPNTGELFF	TGTGCCAGCAGTGAAGGTCCGAACACCGGGGAGCTGTTTTTT
.	TRBV11-3	TRBD1	TRBJ1-1	CASSRGQGAFTEAFF	TGTGCCAGCAGCCGTGGACAGGGGGCGTTCACTGAAGCTTTCTTT
.	TRBV4-3	.	TRBJ1-3	CASSPNRGGSGNTIYF	TGCGCCAGCAGCCCAAATCGCGGGGGGTCTGGAAACACCATATATTTT
.	TRBV7-9	TRBD1	TRBJ1-2	CASSLTLGQGGYTF	TGTGCCAGCAGCTTAACCCTGGGACAGGGCGGCTACACCTTC
.	TRBV5-1	TRBD2	TRBJ2-2	CASTILAGASGELFF	TGCGCCAGCACCATACTAGCGGGAGCGTCCGGGGAGCTGTTTTTT
.	TRBV7-9	.	TRBJ1-1	CASSLVSEAFF	TGTGCCAGCAGCTTAGTTAGTGAAGCTTTCTTT
.	TRBV7-2	.	TRBJ2-1	CASSPGLNSYNEQFF	TGTGCCAGCAGCCCGGGGTTAAACTCCTACAATGAGCAGTTCTTC
.	TRBV18	.	TRBJ2-1	CASSTQISYNEQFF	TGTGCCAGCTCAACACAGATCTCCTACAATGAGCAGTTCTTC
.	TRBV27	.	TRBJ2-5	CASSLPQGTQYF	TGTGCCAGCAGTTTACCGCAGGGGACCCAGTACTTC
once	TRBV19	.	TRBJ1-1	CASGSRLGVVSAEAFF	TGTGCCAGTGGATCCCGCCTGGGGGTGGTTTCGGCGGAAGCTTTCTTT
.	TRBV7-9	TRBD2	TRBJ2-3	CASTVAGSTDTQYF	TGTGCCAGCACTGTAGCGGGAAGCACAGATACGCAGTATTTT
.	TRBV4-3	TRBD1	TRBJ2-1	CASSPRDRAHNEQFF	TGCGCCAGCAGCCCCCGGGACAGGGCCCACAATGAGCAGTTCTTC
.	TRBV28	TRBD1	TRBJ2-7	CASRQPPGQGAYEQYF	TGTGCCAGCAGACAACCGCCGGGACAGGGTGCCTACGAGCAGTACTTC
.	TRBV7-6	.	TRBJ2-7	CASSLVPGHGAYEQYF	TGTGCCAGCAGCTTAGTTCCGGGACACGGAGCCTACGAGCAGTACTTC
.	TRBV5-4	.	TRBJ2-2	CASSPQVSASTGELFF	TGTGCCAGCAGCCCCCAGGTGAGCGCGAGCACCGGGGAGCTGTTTTTT
few	TRBV2	.	TRBJ1-5	CASSEAMQPQHF	TGTGCCAGCAGCGAAGCGATGCAGCCCCAGCATTTT
.	TRBV7-9	.	TRBJ1-3	CASSFRGKNTIYF	TGTGCCAGCAGCTTCAGGGGTAAAAACACCATATATTTT
.	TRBV29-1	.	TRBJ1-5	CSVGGRGKGQPQHF	TGCAGCGTTGGTGGCAGGGGAAAGGGTCAGCCCCAGCATTTT
.	TRBV5-1	.	TRBJ2-7	CASSFGVEQYF	TGCGCCAGCAGCTTCGGGGTCGAGCAGTACTTC
.	TRBV4-2	.	TRBJ2-7	CASSLDKGTGLEGQYF	TGTGCCAGCAGCCTTGATAAGGGGACTGGGCTTGAGGGGCAGTACTTC
few	TRBV7-8	.	TRBJ1-1	CASSLASGVLEAFF	TGTGCCAGCAGCTTAGCGAGTGGGGTTTTGGAAGCTTTCTTT
.	TRBV10-1	TRBD1	TRBJ2-7	CASSDPGQSFSGQYF	TGCGCCAGCAGTGACCCGGGACAGTCCTTCTCGGGGCAGTACTTC
.	TRBV4-3	.	TRBJ1-1	CASSQFWRTEAFF	TGCGCCAGCAGCCAATTTTGGCGTACTGAAGCTTTCTTT
.	TRBV5-5	.	TRBJ2-7	CASSLGYEQYF	TGTGCCAGCAGCTTGGGCTACGAGCAGTACTTC
.	TRBV7-6	.	TRBJ1-1	CASSLGYHTEAFF	TGTGCCAGCAGCTTAGGGTATCACACTGAAGCTTTCTTT
.	TRBV11-3	TRBD2	TRBJ2-3	CASSSRTSGRTGTDTQYF	TGTGCCAGCAGCAGCCGGACTAGCGGTAGGACGGGCACAGATACGCAGTATTTT
.	TRBV4-2	TRBD1	TRBJ2-7	CASSLKTGGDVYEQYF	TGTGCCAGCAGCCTGAAAACAGGGGGCGACGTCTACGAGCAGTACTTC
few	TRBV16	.	TRBJ1-5	CASSPILPAGGQPQHF	TGTGCCAGCAGCCCAATCCTGCCGGCGGGAGGTCAGCCCCAGCATTTT
.	TRBV5-1	TRBD2	TRBJ2-1	CASSFTGTSGSWSYNEQFF	TGCGCCAGCAGCTTTACCGGGACTAGCGGGAGTTGGTCCTACAATGAGCAGTTCTTC
.	TRBV11-2	.	TRBJ2-4	CASSPWRIPNIQYF	TGTGCCAGCAGCCCCTGGAGGATTCCGAACATTCAGTACTTC
.	TRBV6-5	.	TRBJ2-3	CASGGSADTQYF	TGTGCCAGCGGGGGGAGCGCAGATACGCAGTATTTT
.	TRBV7-8	TRBD2	TRBJ2-1	CASSLSRGLAGGPYNEQFF	TGTGCCAGCAGCTTAAGTCGAGGGCTAGCGGGAGGGCCCTACAATGAGCAGTTCTTC